This T cell receptor (beta chain) was identified during a study of blood T cell repertoires in COVID-19. In the study overall: Nucleic acid was either cDNA or gDNA, and it came from T cells, B-cell-depleted T cells, or PBMCs.

The cohort comprised adults aged about 18 to 90 years residing in approximately 25 US areas. V lost 0 bases and J lost 12, with 16 bases in between. CDR1 and CDR2 from the germline V gene are SGHDT and YYEEEE. The CDR3 spans 14 residues. Authors' data handling: Nucleated cell counts were estimated from reference gene primer amplification. Sequencing was performed with immunoSEQ multiplex PCR; in TCRdb, only in-frame clones are kept and a portion is missing. The D gene and trimming were derived from the DNA, and the V and J assignments and clone size from that table. Among 180,000 or so clones listed, 80% were seen once. Ten or more counts support this clone.

Sequencing was performed on PBMCs or T cells enriched from blood (not recorded which). The J gene is TRBJ2-1, the V gene TRBV5-6; a possible D gene is TRBD2 (6 bases). The receptor's source is a man between 60 and 75 years old who had been exposed to COVID-19. DNA of the CDR3: TGTGCCAGCAGCTTGGGGCAGGGCCGGAGGGCGCAGTTCTTC. It yields the protein CASSLGQGRRAQFF.